Listed below are T cell receptor beta chains from one sample, sequenced in a study of blood T cell repertoires in COVID-19. Produced via immunoSEQ multiplex PCR; TCRdb's table is partial and in-frame only. The top ten clones hold under 30% of a sample with 40,000 or so clones, about 80% of them seen once. Sequenced sample: peripheral blood. The receptors here all came from a human donor with acute or convalescent COVID-19. The donor label of this sample is uncertain. Each CDR3 is given with its conserved first and last residue. The order of the fields is CDR3 protein, CDR3 DNA, clone size, D gene, V gene, J gene. A D gene is named only where the DNA matches it firmly. Not every row has a clone size; where given, it reads once, few, many or a size class.

CDR3 protein: CASSRGQGSYEQYF
CDR3 DNA: TGTGCCAGCAGTAGGGGACAGGGATCCTACGAGCAGTACTTC
clone size: -
D gene: TRBD1
V gene: TRBV2
J gene: TRBJ2-7

CDR3 protein: CASSVDRGIGTETQYF
CDR3 DNA: TGTGCCAGCAGCGTAGACAGGGGAATAGGAACGGAGACCCAGTACTTC
clone size: -
D gene: TRBD1
V gene: TRBV11-2
J gene: TRBJ2-5

CDR3 protein: CASTPPTGTLNTEAFF
CDR3 DNA: TGTGCCAGCACCCCTCCGACAGGGACCTTGAACACTGAAGCTTTCTTT
clone size: -
D gene: TRBD1
V gene: TRBV28
J gene: TRBJ1-1

CDR3 protein: CASSHSTGGRQPQHF
CDR3 DNA: TGTGCCAGCAGCCACTCAACAGGGGGGAGGCAGCCCCAGCATTTT
clone size: -
D gene: TRBD1
V gene: TRBV3-1/TRBV3-2
J gene: TRBJ1-5

CDR3 protein: CSVDAGTGLSYEQYF
CDR3 DNA: TGCAGCGTTGATGCAGGGACAGGGCTCTCCTACGAGCAGTACTTC
clone size: -
D gene: TRBD1
V gene: TRBV29-1
J gene: TRBJ2-7

CDR3 protein: CASKISGTYEQYF
CDR3 DNA: TGTGCCAGCAAGATAAGCGGGACCTACGAGCAGTACTTC
clone size: -
D gene: TRBD2
V gene: TRBV7-8
J gene: TRBJ2-7

CDR3 protein: CASSPRGDLIMEQYF
CDR3 DNA: TGTGCCAGCTCACCCAGGGGGGATTTAATTATGGAGCAGTACTTC
clone size: -
D gene: -
V gene: TRBV18
J gene: TRBJ2-7

CDR3 protein: CASSSRTGTGGEKLFF
CDR3 DNA: TGTGCCAGCAGCTCCCGAACCGGGACAGGGGGTGAAAAACTGTTTTTT
clone size: -
D gene: TRBD1
V gene: TRBV7-6
J gene: TRBJ1-4

CDR3 protein: CASSLDGTSDVRQFF
CDR3 DNA: TGTGCCAGCAGCTTAGACGGGACTAGCGATGTGAGGCAGTTCTTC
clone size: -
D gene: TRBD2
V gene: TRBV13
J gene: TRBJ2-1

CDR3 protein: CASSLEGQGMTEAFF
CDR3 DNA: TGTGCCAGCAGCTTAGAAGGGCAGGGGATGACTGAAGCTTTCTTT
clone size: once
D gene: -
V gene: TRBV7-2
J gene: TRBJ1-1

CDR3 protein: CASRGTVNTEAFF
CDR3 DNA: TGTGCCAGCAGGGGGACAGTGAACACTGAAGCTTTCTTT
clone size: -
D gene: TRBD1
V gene: TRBV5-4
J gene: TRBJ1-1

CDR3 protein: CASSFDRGRGTQYF
CDR3 DNA: TGTGCCAGCAGTTTTGACAGGGGGCGGGGGACCCAGTACTTC
clone size: -
D gene: TRBD1
V gene: TRBV27
J gene: TRBJ2-5

CDR3 protein: CASTRSTGFNTEAFF
CDR3 DNA: TGTGCCAGCACCAGGTCGACAGGTTTTAACACTGAAGCTTTCTTT
clone size: -
D gene: -
V gene: TRBV7-8
J gene: TRBJ1-1

CDR3 protein: CASSPPQGANDYGYTF
CDR3 DNA: TGTGCCAGCTCACCACCCCAGGGTGCAAATGACTATGGCTACACCTTC
clone size: -
D gene: -
V gene: TRBV18
J gene: TRBJ1-2

CDR3 protein: CASSTQVGNTEAFF
CDR3 DNA: TGCGCCAGCAGTACACAGGTGGGTAACACTGAAGCTTTCTTT
clone size: -
D gene: -
V gene: TRBV10-2
J gene: TRBJ1-1

CDR3 protein: CASSLDRVCEQYF
CDR3 DNA: TGCGCCAGCAGCCTGGACAGGGTGTGCGAGCAGTACTTC
clone size: -
D gene: TRBD1
V gene: TRBV5-1
J gene: TRBJ2-7

CDR3 protein: CASRPGLADYEQYF
CDR3 DNA: TGCGCCAGCAGACCGGGACTAGCGGACTACGAGCAGTACTTC
clone size: few
D gene: TRBD2
V gene: TRBV5-1
J gene: TRBJ2-7

CDR3 protein: CASSQDSGGAYEQYF
CDR3 DNA: TGCGCCAGCAGCCAAGATTCGGGGGGGGCCTACGAGCAGTACTTC
clone size: -
D gene: TRBD2
V gene: TRBV4-1
J gene: TRBJ2-7

CDR3 protein: CASSSRDHSRDTQYF
CDR3 DNA: TGTGCCAGCAGCTCGCGGGACCACTCACGAGATACGCAGTATTTT
clone size: few
D gene: -
V gene: TRBV6-5
J gene: TRBJ2-3

CDR3 protein: CASSQGEAGGHDTQYF
CDR3 DNA: TGTGCCAGCAGCCAAGGTGAAGCGGGGGGGCATGATACGCAGTATTTT
clone size: -
D gene: TRBD2
V gene: TRBV3-1/TRBV3-2
J gene: TRBJ2-3

CDR3 protein: CASSPQDLNSYEQYF
CDR3 DNA: TGTGCCAGCAGCCCGCAGGATTTGAACTCCTACGAGCAGTACTTC
clone size: -
D gene: -
V gene: TRBV7-6
J gene: TRBJ2-7

CDR3 protein: CASSLIPGNFEKLFF
CDR3 DNA: TGTGCCAGCAGCTTAATCCCAGGGAACTTTGAAAAACTGTTTTTT
clone size: -
D gene: -
V gene: TRBV5-6
J gene: TRBJ1-4

CDR3 protein: CASSPGGRGAQHF
CDR3 DNA: TGTGCCAGCAGCCCTGGGGGGAGGGGAGCCCAGCATTTT
clone size: -
D gene: -
V gene: TRBV7-9
J gene: TRBJ1-5

CDR3 protein: CASSFNGGGAQPQHF
CDR3 DNA: TGTGCCAGCAGTTTCAATGGGGGAGGGGCTCAGCCCCAGCATTTT
clone size: once
D gene: -
V gene: TRBV28
J gene: TRBJ1-5